The subject of this entry is one T cell receptor (beta chain). Its specificity is unknown. Unique-molecular-identifier-tagged TCR beta cDNA libraries were used. The source material, 1 to 10 million T cells, gave rise to 500,000 or so cDNA molecules. TCRdb reprocessed the PCR reads with MiXCR, giving one entry per CDR3 protein. The table has roughly 650,000 distinct CDR3 sequences, 59% seen once. The CDR3 consists of 16 residues. The germline gives CDR1 KGHSH, CDR2 LQKENI. Trimming removed 4 bases from V and 6 bases from J, with 19 bases in between. The data were obtained in a study of post-analysis software for immune sequencing data. Findings and limits, study-wide: By F measure, samples from a shared preparation batch strongly co-clustered. A handful of TRBV segments, including TRBV5-6, TRBV5-1 and TRBV20-1, were more frequent in patients than controls.

V and J are TRBV18 and TRBJ2-1; D gene uncertain. This TCR was sampled from a girl under 10 years old with multiple sclerosis. Sequenced material: blood. The DNA for the CDR3 is TGTGCCAGCTCACTTTATTCTTCCAGGAATATCAATGAGCAGTTCTTC. Its protein is CASSLYSSRNINEQFF.